What follows are 11 T cell receptor beta chains derived from one specimen sequenced in a study of early T cells in non-severe SARS-CoV-2 infection. TCRdb itself ran the 5' RACE reads through MiXCR, one entry per CDR3 protein. The table includes under 35,000 distinct CDR3 sequences, around 6.6% detected once. Sample: whole blood. The source of these receptors is an adult who was a healthcare worker with PCR-confirmed SARS-CoV-2 infection or an uninfected control (not recorded which).

This clonotype was detected a few times. The chain uses TRBV20-1 and TRBJ2-3; no reliable D call. The germline gives CDR1 DFQATT, CDR2 SNEGSKA (reference sequence). The CDR3 covers 16 residues. With 0 bases removed from V and 2 bases from J, the gap between germline ends came to 15 bases. CDR3 coding DNA: TGCAGTGCTAGAGAGATGAAAGCGAGCTTCACAGATACGCAGTATTTT. Protein product: CSAREMKASFTDTQYF.

This clonotype came up a few times. This chain links TRBV29-1 with TRBJ2-3, with D uncertain. Trimming shortened V by 8 bases and J by 2 bases, and 5 bases separated the two germline ends. CDR3 length: 10 amino acids. Looked up from germline, CDR1 is SQVTM and CDR2 is ANQGSEA. The CDR3, as DNA: TGCAGCCCGATCACAGATACGCAGTATTTT. This codes for CSPITDTQYF.

This clonotype was recorded at least ten times. This chain joins TRBV20-1 and TRBJ1-5; D may be TRBD1 (5 bases). There are 13 residues in the CDR3. Trimming pared 5 bases from V and 6 bases from J, leaving 14 bases between. CDR1 is DFQATT, CDR2 SNEGSKA, per germline (reference sequence). CDR3 DNA sequence: TGCAGTGCTCGACGGGGGATCGGTCAGCCCCAGCATTTT. Protein: CSARRGIGQPQHF.

This clonotype was detected ten times or more. This rearrangement joins TRBV20-1 to TRBJ2-1; 10 bases fit TRBD2. V shed 6 bases and J 5 bases; nucleotides not matched to a gene: 7. CDR3 size: 14 residues. Germline-derived CDR1 and CDR2 are DFQATT and SNEGSKA (reference sequence). The CDR3 spells CSAPGLAVNNEQFF. For the CDR3, the DNA is TGCAGTGCACCTGGACTAGCGGTAAACAATGAGCAGTTCTTC.

Many counts were recorded for this clonotype. V usage is TRBV14 and J usage is TRBJ2-1; D possibly uses TRBD1 or TRBD2 (5 bases each). The V gene lost 2 bases and the J gene lost 6 bases, with 17 bases spanning the gap. The CDR3 is 16 amino acids. CDR1 and CDR2 (germline): SGHDN, FVKESK. The CDR3 bases are TGTGCCAGCAGCCAAAACGGGGCGACCGGACTCAATGAGCAGTTCTTC. As protein: CASSQNGATGLNEQFF.

This clonotype showed up many times. The chain links TRBV28 to TRBJ2-5, with TRBD2 matching over 11 bases. The CDR3 contains 17 residues. V lost 5 bases, J lost 6 bases, and 14 bases stayed unmatched. Germline CDR1 is MDHEN and CDR2 is SYDVKM. The CDR3 sequence: CASSLLGSGRAIQTQYF. DNA of the CDR3: TGTGCCAGCAGTCTCCTGGGTAGCGGGAGGGCCATCCAGACCCAGTACTTC.

Ten or more counts support this clonotype. This chain uses TRBV10-3 with TRBJ1-2; no clear D gene. The CDR3 consists of 15 residues. The germline V and J ends were trimmed by 0 bases and 0 bases, with 8 bases remaining between them. Germline CDR1 reads ENHRY; CDR2 reads SYGVKD. CDR3 residues: CAISESETANYGYTF. In DNA, the CDR3 is TGTGCCATCAGTGAGTCTGAGACGGCTAACTATGGCTACACCTTC.

By sample share, this clonotype is medium-sized (0.01 to 0.1%). The V call is TRBV27, the J call TRBJ1-6; 10 nucleotides line up with TRBD1. Trimming at V came to 7 bases and at J to 7 bases, leaving 7 bases not matched to a gene. CDR1 MNHEY and CDR2 SMNVEV come from the germline V gene (reference sequence). The CDR3 length is 15 residues. CDR3 nucleotides: TGTGCCAGCAAGGGACAGGGGCTTCCAAATTCACCCCTCCACTTT. Translation: CASKGQGLPNSPLHF.

This clonotype was seen at least ten times. V gene TRBV20-1 combines with J gene TRBJ1-1, with TRBD1 identical over 8 bases. Germline V gene lookup returns CDR1 DFQATT and CDR2 SNEGSKA (reference sequence). The CDR3 has 12 amino acids. J gave up 5 bases and V 5 bases, and 4 bases lay outside the gene matches. CDR3: CSAAGTGTEAFF. DNA for the CDR3: TGCAGTGCTGCCGGGACAGGTACTGAAGCTTTCTTT.

The chain carries TRBV10-3 and TRBJ2-1; no definite D call. Germline V lookup: CDR1 ENHRY, CDR2 SYGVKD. Deletions cut 5 bases from V and 15 bases from J, with 20 bases between. The CDR3 contains 13 residues. The CDR3 spells CAISTQAAGSPFF. DNA of the CDR3: TGTGCCATCAGTACTCAGGCGGCAGGCTCGCCGTTCTTC.

This clonotype was observed a handful of times. The chain combines TRBV12-3 or TRBV12-4 with TRBJ2-1; D unresolved. The CDR3 loop spans 11 amino acids. V lost 3 bases to trimming and J lost 12 bases, with 9 bases between them. The CDR3: CASSLRSPQFF. The CDR3 DNA sequence: TGTGCCAGCAGTTTGAGGTCTCCGCAGTTCTTC.